What follows are 2 T cell receptor beta chains derived from one specimen sequenced in a study of human T cells and chemical hapten exposure. TCRdb ran MiXCR on the RACE reads and lists one entry per CDR3 protein. This table holds roughly 84,000 distinct CDR3 sequences, around 9.3% found once. Time point reported: patch test 2, 6 weeks after DPC sensitization. Treatment here: therapeutic diphenylcyclopropenone sensitization with weekly scalp DPC. The specimen was whole blood, collected in connection with sensitization to the hapten diphenylcyclopropenone (DPC). These receptors came from a woman in her forties or fifties with alopecia areata. Some clones in this sample may be carry-over from other donors' samples.

This clonotype was detected many times. The genes are TRBV20-1 and TRBJ1-5, with D possibly being TRBD1 (5 bases). With 3 bases removed from V and 2 bases from J, the gap between germline ends came to 14 bases. Germline lookup yields CDR1 DFQATT and CDR2 SNEGSKA (reference sequence). This CDR3 contains 15 residues. This chain's CDR3 is CSARRQGGGNQPQHF. The CDR3 nucleotides read TGCAGTGCTAGGAGGCAGGGCGGGGGCAATCAGCCCCAGCATTTT.

The chain recombines TRBV20-1 with TRBJ2-3; D remains unclear. CDR3 length equals 14 residues. V lost 0 bases and J lost 3, with 10 bases in between. CDR1 DFQATT and CDR2 SNEGSKA come from the germline V gene (reference sequence). This chain's CDR3 is CSARDHRTTDTQYF. The CDR3 nucleotides read TGCAGTGCTAGAGATCACCGTACTACAGATACGCAGTATTTT.